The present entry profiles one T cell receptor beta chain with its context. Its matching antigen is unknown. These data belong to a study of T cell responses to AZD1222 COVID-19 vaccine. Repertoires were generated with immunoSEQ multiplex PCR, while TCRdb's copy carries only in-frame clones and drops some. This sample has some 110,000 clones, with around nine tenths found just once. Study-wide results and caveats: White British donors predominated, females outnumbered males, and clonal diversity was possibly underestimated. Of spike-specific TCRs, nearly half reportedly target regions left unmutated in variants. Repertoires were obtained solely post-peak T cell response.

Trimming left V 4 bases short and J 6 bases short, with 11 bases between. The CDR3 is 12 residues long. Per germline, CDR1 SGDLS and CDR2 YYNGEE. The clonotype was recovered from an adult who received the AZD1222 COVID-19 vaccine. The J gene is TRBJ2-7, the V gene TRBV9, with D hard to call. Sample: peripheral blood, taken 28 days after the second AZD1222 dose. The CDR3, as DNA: TGTGCCAGCAGCCCCGCGAGTCCCGAGCAGTACTTC. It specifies CASSPASPEQYF.